A selection of T cell receptor beta chains follows, all from one sample in a study of shared T cell receptors in the human thymus. TCRdb keeps only in-frame clones here, not all; method: immunoSEQ multiplex PCR. The table lists hundreds of thousands of clones, approximately 80% of them singletons, with around 0.013% in the top ten. These data also formed part of another study, on human thymus T cells.

The sequenced sample consisted of thymocytes. These TCRs come from a boy under three years old with a congenital heart defect. The CDR3 runs from the conserved cysteine through the conserved F or W. The order of the fields is V gene, D gene, J gene, clone size, CDR3 DNA, CDR3 protein. D genes are given only for firm matches. Not all rows give a size; the values are once, few, many and, for expanded clones, a class.

>TRBV18|TRBD2|TRBJ2-2|.
TGTGCCAGCTCACCAGGACTAGCGGGCACCGGGGAGCTGTTTTTT
CASSPGLAGTGELFF
>TRBV4-3|.|TRBJ2-1|.
TGCGCCAGCAGCCAAGAGCCGGGTGATGAGCAGTTCTTC
CASSQEPGDEQFF
>TRBV11-3|.|TRBJ2-7|.
TGTGCCAGCAGCTTAGTGGGACATTGGCGCGAGCAGTACTTC
CASSLVGHWREQYF
>TRBV11-3|.|TRBJ1-3|.
TGTGCCAGCAGCCCCCCCGCGAGGGAAAATGGAAACACCATATATTTT
CASSPPARENGNTIYF
>TRBV19|.|TRBJ1-3|.
TGTGCCAGTAGTACCTCAGCGGTGCTCTCTGGAAACACCATATATTTT
CASSTSAVLSGNTIYF
>TRBV10-3|.|TRBJ2-2|.
TGTGCCATCAGTGAGTTAAAGGGGAGGCTCACTCGTAGGCCGAGTACCGGGGAGCTGTTTTTT
CAISELKGRLTRRPSTGELFF
>TRBV4-3|TRBD1|TRBJ2-7|few
TGCGCCAGCAGCCAAGATCGGAAGGACAGGGGGCACGAGCAGTACTTC
CASSQDRKDRGHEQYF
>TRBV18|TRBD1|TRBJ2-7|.
TGTGCCAGCTCACCAAGACAGGGGCCCTCCTACGAGCAGTACTTC
CASSPRQGPSYEQYF
>TRBV14|TRBD2|TRBJ2-1|.
TGTGCCAGCAGCCAAGTTGGGCCTGAGGGAGGGCCACCCTCTTCACACAATGAGCAGTTCTTC
CASSQVGPEGGPPSSHNEQFF
>TRBV27|.|TRBJ2-3|.
TGTGCCAGCAGTTTAAGGGGCAGGGTCACAGATACGCAGTATTTT
CASSLRGRVTDTQYF
>TRBV6-5|.|TRBJ2-3|.
TGTGCCAGCAGCCTCTTCAGTGGAGCCGATACGCAGTATTTT
CASSLFSGADTQYF
>TRBV9|.|TRBJ2-2|.
TGTGCCAGCAGCGTAGCACAAAACACCGGGGAGCTGTTTTTT
CASSVAQNTGELFF
>TRBV10-2|TRBD2|TRBJ2-3|.
TGCGCCAGCAGTGTGACTAGCGACCGCATAGATACGCAGTATTTT
CASSVTSDRIDTQYF
>TRBV4-3|.|TRBJ1-4|.
TGCGCCAGCAGCCAAGATCCCCGCAGGGCCTATGCAACTAATGAAAAACTGTTTTTT
CASSQDPRRAYATNEKLFF
>TRBV4-2|TRBD2|TRBJ2-5|once
TGTGCCAGCAGCTCCCGGACTAGCCGAGAGACCCAGTACTTC
CASSSRTSRETQYF
>TRBV6-1|TRBD2|TRBJ2-7|.
TGTGCCAGCAGTGAAGGGCCTAGCGGGAGGAGAAGCTCCTACGAGCAGTACTTC
CASSEGPSGRRSSYEQYF
>TRBV4-2|TRBD2|TRBJ2-1|.
TGTGCCAGCAGCCAAGAGGTACGGGGGGTTGGGAGGGACTCCTACAATGAGCAGTTCTTC
CASSQEVRGVGRDSYNEQFF
>TRBV19|TRBD1|TRBJ2-7|.
TGTGCCAGTAGTGATGACAGGGGGGTACAGTACTTC
CASSDDRGVQYF
>TRBV5-4|TRBD2|TRBJ2-6|.
TGTGCCAGCAGGACGGGACTAGCGGGAGCTGGGGCCAACGTCCTGACTTTC
CASRTGLAGAGANVLTF
>TRBV7-3|.|TRBJ2-1|.
TGTGCCAGCAGCCGGACTACACTCAATGAGCAGTTCTTC
CASSRTTLNEQFF
>TRBV15|TRBD2|TRBJ2-2|once
TGTGCCACCAGCAGAGATCAGGAGCGGGAGTGTGTCGGGGAGCTGTTTTTT
CATSRDQERECVGELFF
>TRBV7-2|TRBD2|TRBJ2-1|.
TGTGCCAGCAGCTTAGTACTAGCGGGAGGGTACAATGAGCAGTTCTTC
CASSLVLAGGYNEQFF
>TRBV19|.|TRBJ1-2|.
TGTGCCAGTACCCTCTTGGGGGGTGACGTTCGAGGAGGCTACACCTTC
CASTLLGGDVRGGYTF
>TRBV18|.|TRBJ2-1|.
TGTGCCAGCTCACGAACGCGGAGCTCCTACAATGAGCAGTTCTTC
CASSRTRSSYNEQFF
>TRBV5-8|.|TRBJ2-7|.
TGTGCCAGCAGCTTTAGGGGCCCCCTAACCTACGAGCAGTACTTC
CASSFRGPLTYEQYF
>TRBV6-5|.|TRBJ2-3|few
TGTGCCAGCAGTTACCAGGGGGGACAGTTGACAGATACGCAGTATTTT
CASSYQGGQLTDTQYF
>TRBV6-5|TRBD1|TRBJ2-5|.
TGTGCCAGCACGGACAGGGGGGAGACCCAGTACTTC
CASTDRGETQYF
>TRBV6-5|TRBD2|TRBJ2-1|.
TGTGCCAGCAGTAATACTAGCGGGAGGGACAATGAGCAGTTCTTC
CASSNTSGRDNEQFF
>TRBV4-1|TRBD1|TRBJ2-2|.
TGCGCCAGCAGCCGGGGGGACAGGGGTAACACCGGGGAGCTGTTTTTT
CASSRGDRGNTGELFF
>TRBV30|.|TRBJ2-7|.
TGTGCCTGGAGTACCCGGAGGGGCGCCGAGCAGTACTTC
CAWSTRRGAEQYF
>TRBV27|.|TRBJ1-1|.
TGTGCCAGCAGTCCCCCAGGCGCGGGCCCATCCCAGAACACTGAAGCTTTCTTT
CASSPPGAGPSQNTEAFF
>TRBV7-9|TRBD1|TRBJ1-2|.
TGTGCCAGCAGCTACAGGGGAGATGGCTACACCTTC
CASSYRGDGYTF
>TRBV7-6|.|TRBJ2-7|.
TGTGCCAGCAGCTTACATCCGGCGCGGGAACGTTCAGATCTCTACGAGCAGTACTTC
CASSLHPARERSDLYEQYF
>TRBV28|.|TRBJ2-1|few
TGTGCCAGCAGTTTCTCGAGCGCCCCACCGGGTGAGCAGTTCTTC
CASSFSSAPPGEQFF
>TRBV6-6|TRBD2|TRBJ2-1|.
TGTGCCAGCAAGGCCAGCGGGAGGATCAACAATGAGCAGTTCTTC
CASKASGRINNEQFF
>TRBV28|.|TRBJ2-7|.
TGTGCCAGCAGTGGATTTGCGGAGCACCACTACGAGCAGTACTTC
CASSGFAEHHYEQYF
>TRBV6-5|.|TRBJ2-1|.
TGTGCCAGTCGGACTCTCCGTCATGAGCAGTTCTTC
CASRTLRHEQFF
>TRBV18|.|TRBJ2-7|.
TGTGCCAGCTCACTGAGAGAGGGTCCATACGAGCAGTACTTC
CASSLREGPYEQYF
>TRBV7-9|TRBD2|TRBJ2-7|few
TGTGCCAGCAGCTTCACAAGACGGTGGGGGGGGGAGGGAGCCTACGAGCAGTACTTC
CASSFTRRWGGEGAYEQYF
>TRBV14|TRBD2|TRBJ2-5|.
TGTGCCAGCAGCCTCCTGACTAGCCCGCACCAAGAGACCCAGTACTTC
CASSLLTSPHQETQYF